This T cell receptor beta chain emerged from a study of T-cell reconstitution after alpha-beta-depleted transplantation in children. The CDR3 spans 16 residues. Germline V CDR1 and CDR2: SGHAT, FQDESV (reference sequence). V lost 3 bases to trimming and J lost 2 bases, with 15 bases between them. Unique molecular identifiers were incorporated when the TCRbeta library was constructed. MiXCR, run by TCRdb on the PCR reads, gives a single entry per CDR3 protein. The top ten hold 2% to 3% of the sample, which has around 530,000 distinct CDR3 sequences, 30% to 35% seen once. The V gene is TRBV11-1, the J gene TRBJ2-3; D is ambiguous. This clonotype was obtained from a human donor who donated a stem cell graft to a child with aplastic anemia. The material was PBMCs from the stem cell graft donor, obtained from the stem cell graft. The CDR3 is CASSFGLPRPTDTQYF. The CDR3 region has the DNA TGTGCCAGCAGCTTCGGCCTCCCCAGACCCACAGATACGCAGTATTTT.